This entry is about one TCR beta chain. What it binds is unknown. The sample originates from a study of identical twins. Study findings and constraints: Reduced insertions were recorded for abundant cord blood beta clonotypes, with no such pattern in memory repertoires.

Using its own MiXCR run on the 5' RACE reads, TCRdb lists one record per CDR3 protein. In the table there are about 890,000 distinct CDR3 sequences, roughly an eighth of which are singletons. The V segment lost 5 bases and the J segment 3 bases; nucleotides outside the gene matches: 6. The CDR3 covers 14 residues. Looked up from germline, CDR1 is SEHNR and CDR2 is FQNEAQ (reference sequence). The sample was also linked to a second study, of yellow fever vaccine responses in identical twins.

The chain employs TRBV7-9 and TRBJ1-1; TRBD1 matches at 7 bases. The sample was PBMCs. This TCR was sampled from a woman under 30 in good health. CDR3 region: CASSLPTGDTEAFF. CDR3 DNA sequence: TGTGCCAGCAGCCTCCCTACAGGGGACACTGAAGCTTTCTTT.